This T cell receptor (beta chain) was found in a study of shared clonotypes between healthy human individuals. Study-level results: Few donors restricted represented genetic and exposure-history diversity. Clonotype sharing levels among donors were expected to vary with sequencing depth.

This CDR3 has 17 residues. Trimming pared 3 bases from V and 0 bases from J, leaving 17 bases between. Germline loops: CDR1 MDHEN, CDR2 SYDVKM. Deep was the level at which the assay was run. Clones were sequenced by immunoSEQ multiplex PCR, and TCRdb holds only the in-frame ones, with some missing. The repertoire has around 450,000 clones, around 79% of them found once; the top ten carry roughly 13%. Turning to this clone: Its antigen is unidentified.

This rearrangement joins TRBV28 to TRBJ1-1, with D possibly TRBD1 on 5 matching bases. This sequence originates from a woman in her thirties or forties in good health. Some clones in this sample may be carry-over from other donors' samples. Sequenced sample: PBMCs. CDR3 in amino acids: CASSLGGYPTLNTEAFF. Here the CDR3 DNA reads TGTGCCAGCAGTTTGGGGGGATATCCTACCCTGAACACTGAAGCTTTCTTT. Drawing the rest from reference TRBV28 and TRBJ1-1, the complete variable domain is DVKVTQSSRYLVKRTGEKVFLECVQDMDHENMFWYRQDPGLGLRLIYFSYDVKMKEKGDIPEGYSVSREKKERFSLILESASTNQTSMYLCASSLGGYPTLNTEAFFGQGTRLTVV.